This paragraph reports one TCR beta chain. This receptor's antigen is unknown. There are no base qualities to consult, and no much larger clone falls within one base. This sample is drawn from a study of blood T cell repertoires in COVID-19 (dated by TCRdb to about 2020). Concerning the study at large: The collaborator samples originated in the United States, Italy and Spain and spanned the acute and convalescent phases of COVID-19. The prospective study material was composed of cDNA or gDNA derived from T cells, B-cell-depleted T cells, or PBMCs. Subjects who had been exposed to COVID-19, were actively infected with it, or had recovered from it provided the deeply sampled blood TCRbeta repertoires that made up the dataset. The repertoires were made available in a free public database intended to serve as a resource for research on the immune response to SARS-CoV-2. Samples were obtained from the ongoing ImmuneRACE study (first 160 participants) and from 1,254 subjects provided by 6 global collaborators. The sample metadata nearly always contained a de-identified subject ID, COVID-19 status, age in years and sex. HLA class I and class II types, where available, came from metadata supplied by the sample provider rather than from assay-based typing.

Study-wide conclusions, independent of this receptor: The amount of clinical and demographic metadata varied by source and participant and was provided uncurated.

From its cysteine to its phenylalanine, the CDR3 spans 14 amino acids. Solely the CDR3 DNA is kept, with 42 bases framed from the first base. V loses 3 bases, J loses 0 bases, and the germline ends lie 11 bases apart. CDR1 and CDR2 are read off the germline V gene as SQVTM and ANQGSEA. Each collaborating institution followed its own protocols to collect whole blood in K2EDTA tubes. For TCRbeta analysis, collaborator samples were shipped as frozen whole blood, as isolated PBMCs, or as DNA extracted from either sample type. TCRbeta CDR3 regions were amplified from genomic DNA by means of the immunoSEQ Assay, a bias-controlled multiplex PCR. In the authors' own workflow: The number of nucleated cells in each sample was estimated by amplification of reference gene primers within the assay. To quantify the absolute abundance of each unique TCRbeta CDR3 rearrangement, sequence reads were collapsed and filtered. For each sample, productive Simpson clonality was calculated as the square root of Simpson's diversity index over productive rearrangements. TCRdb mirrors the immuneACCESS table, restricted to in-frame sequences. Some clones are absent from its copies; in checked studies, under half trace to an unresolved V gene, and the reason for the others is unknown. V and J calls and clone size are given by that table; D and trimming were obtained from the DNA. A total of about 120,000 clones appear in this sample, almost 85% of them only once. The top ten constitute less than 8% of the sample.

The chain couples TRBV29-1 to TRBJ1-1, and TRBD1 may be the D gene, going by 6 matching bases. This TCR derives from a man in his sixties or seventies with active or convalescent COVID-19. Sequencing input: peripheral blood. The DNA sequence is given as TGCAGCGTTGACAGACAGGTTCTGAACACTGAAGCTTTCTTT. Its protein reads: CSVDRQVLNTEAFF. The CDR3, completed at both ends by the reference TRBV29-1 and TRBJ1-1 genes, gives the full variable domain SAVISQKPSRDICQRGTSLTIQCQVDSQVTMMFWYRQQPGQSLTLIATANQGSEATYESGFVIDKFPISRPNLTFSTLTVSNMSPEDSSIYLCSVDRQVLNTEAFFGQGTRLTVV.